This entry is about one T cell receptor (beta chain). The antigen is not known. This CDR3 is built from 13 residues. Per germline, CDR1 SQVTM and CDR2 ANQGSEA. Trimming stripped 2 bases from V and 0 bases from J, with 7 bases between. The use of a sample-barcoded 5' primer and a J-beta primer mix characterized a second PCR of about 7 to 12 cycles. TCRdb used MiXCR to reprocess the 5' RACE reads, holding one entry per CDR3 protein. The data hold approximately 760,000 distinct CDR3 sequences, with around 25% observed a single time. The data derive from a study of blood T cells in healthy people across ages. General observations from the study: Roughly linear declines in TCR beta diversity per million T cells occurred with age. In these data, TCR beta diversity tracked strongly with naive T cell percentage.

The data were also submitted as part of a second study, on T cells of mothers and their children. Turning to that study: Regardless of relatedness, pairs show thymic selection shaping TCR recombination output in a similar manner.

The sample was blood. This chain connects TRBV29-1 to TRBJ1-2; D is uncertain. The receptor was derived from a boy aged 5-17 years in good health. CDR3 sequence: CSVEPHANYGYTF. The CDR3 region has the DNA TGCAGCGTTGAACCACACGCTAACTATGGCTACACCTTC.